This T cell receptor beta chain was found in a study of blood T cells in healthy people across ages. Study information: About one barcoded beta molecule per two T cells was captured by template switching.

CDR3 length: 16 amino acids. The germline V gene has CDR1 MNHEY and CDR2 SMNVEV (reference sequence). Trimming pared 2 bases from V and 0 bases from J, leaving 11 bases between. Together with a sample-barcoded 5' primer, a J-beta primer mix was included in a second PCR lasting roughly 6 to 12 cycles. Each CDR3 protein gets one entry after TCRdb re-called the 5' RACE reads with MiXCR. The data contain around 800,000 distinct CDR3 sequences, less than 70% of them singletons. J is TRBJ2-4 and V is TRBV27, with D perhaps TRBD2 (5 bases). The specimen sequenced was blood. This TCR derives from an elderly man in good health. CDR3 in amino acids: CASSLSEAGAKNIQYF. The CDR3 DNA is TGTGCCAGCAGTTTAAGTGAGGCGGGAGCCAAAAACATTCAGTACTTC.